This is a list of T cell receptor beta chains from one sample in a study of identical twins. TCRdb re-derived calls from the 5' RACE reads in MiXCR, one entry per CDR3 protein. The data hold under 500,000 distinct CDR3 sequences, with about 13% observed a single time. These data also formed part of another study, on yellow fever vaccine responses in identical twins.

The source material was CD4+ T cells sorted from blood. All receptors derive from a woman aged 18-29 years in good health. Both conserved end residues are part of each CDR3. A D gene is named only where the DNA matches it firmly. Size is stated for part of the rows, as once, few or many counts, or as a class when the clone is expanded.

J gene: TRBJ1-5
D gene: TRBD1
V gene: TRBV25-1
clone size: few
CDR3 protein: CASSVGQGRNQPQHF
CDR3 DNA: TGTGCCAGCAGTGTAGGACAGGGTCGCAATCAGCCCCAGCATTTT

J gene: TRBJ1-6
D gene: TRBD1
V gene: TRBV20-1
clone size: .
CDR3 protein: CSARVGQERSPLHF
CDR3 DNA: TGCAGTGCTAGAGTGGGACAGGAGCGGTCACCCCTCCACTTT

J gene: TRBJ2-5
D gene: TRBD2
V gene: TRBV14
clone size: few
CDR3 protein: CASSQPEGLAGFETQYF
CDR3 DNA: TGTGCCAGCAGCCAACCGGAAGGACTAGCGGGCTTCGAGACCCAGTACTTC

J gene: TRBJ2-2
D gene: .
V gene: TRBV5-1
clone size: .
CDR3 protein: CASSRITGRENTGELFF
CDR3 DNA: TGCGCCAGCAGCAGAATTACAGGGAGGGAGAACACCGGGGAGCTGTTTTTT

J gene: TRBJ1-2
D gene: TRBD1
V gene: TRBV2
clone size: many
CDR3 protein: CASRVYRGPSYGYTF
CDR3 DNA: TGTGCCAGCAGAGTATACAGGGGGCCTAGCTATGGCTACACCTTC

J gene: TRBJ2-3
D gene: TRBD2
V gene: TRBV9
clone size: many
CDR3 protein: CASSVASGGTDTQYF
CDR3 DNA: TGTGCCAGCAGCGTAGCTAGCGGGGGCACAGATACGCAGTATTTT

J gene: TRBJ2-2
D gene: .
V gene: TRBV5-1
clone size: .
CDR3 protein: CASKGRVDTGELFF
CDR3 DNA: TGCGCCAGCAAGGGACGGGTGGACACCGGGGAGCTGTTTTTT

J gene: TRBJ2-2
D gene: .
V gene: TRBV6-1
clone size: .
CDR3 protein: CASSATRGDGELFF
CDR3 DNA: TGTGCCAGCAGTGCGACGCGGGGTGACGGGGAGCTGTTTTTT

J gene: TRBJ2-5
D gene: .
V gene: TRBV19
clone size: .
CDR3 protein: CASSRLTFETQYF
CDR3 DNA: TGTGCCAGTAGTAGACTCACGTTCGAGACCCAGTACTTC

J gene: TRBJ2-1
D gene: .
V gene: TRBV29-1
clone size: .
CDR3 protein: CSVLRGPGDEQFF
CDR3 DNA: TGCAGCGTTTTACGGGGGCCTGGGGATGAGCAGTTCTTC

J gene: TRBJ2-7
D gene: .
V gene: TRBV19
clone size: .
CDR3 protein: CASSMKVGPSYEQYF
CDR3 DNA: TGTGCCAGTAGTATGAAGGTCGGGCCCTCCTACGAGCAGTACTTC

J gene: TRBJ1-2
D gene: .
V gene: TRBV27
clone size: .
CDR3 protein: CASSWLGGARGYTF
CDR3 DNA: TGTGCCAGCAGTTGGCTGGGGGGCGCGAGGGGCTACACCTTC

J gene: TRBJ2-7
D gene: TRBD2
V gene: TRBV7-2
clone size: many
CDR3 protein: CASSFTSGRYEQYF
CDR3 DNA: TGTGCCAGCAGCTTCACTAGCGGGCGTTACGAGCAGTACTTC

J gene: TRBJ1-1
D gene: TRBD1
V gene: TRBV20-1
clone size: .
CDR3 protein: CSAPPAGGRAFF
CDR3 DNA: TGCAGTGCCCCCCCGGCAGGGGGCCGAGCTTTCTTT

J gene: TRBJ1-1
D gene: .
V gene: TRBV14
clone size: few
CDR3 protein: CASSQGNFFGETEAFF
CDR3 DNA: TGTGCCAGCAGCCAAGGGAACTTCTTCGGGGAAACTGAAGCTTTCTTT

J gene: TRBJ1-6
D gene: .
V gene: TRBV3-1
clone size: .
CDR3 protein: CASSLRSGEAPLHF
CDR3 DNA: TGTGCCAGCAGCCTAAGGAGTGGGGAGGCACCCCTCCACTTT

J gene: TRBJ2-3
D gene: .
V gene: TRBV2
clone size: many
CDR3 protein: CASSAGWGGTDTQYF
CDR3 DNA: TGTGCCAGCAGTGCAGGTTGGGGCGGAACAGATACGCAGTATTTT

J gene: TRBJ2-1
D gene: TRBD2
V gene: TRBV20-1
clone size: .
CDR3 protein: CCATATSGRAYKNEQFF
CDR3 DNA: TGCTGTGCTACGGCGACTAGCGGGAGGGCTTATAAAAATGAGCAGTTCTTC

J gene: TRBJ2-1
D gene: TRBD1
V gene: TRBV11-1
clone size: few
CDR3 protein: CATQTGYMQGQGTVNEQFF
CDR3 DNA: TGTGCCACCCAGACGGGATATATGCAGGGACAGGGGACAGTGAATGAGCAGTTCTTC

J gene: TRBJ2-7
D gene: .
V gene: TRBV19
clone size: .
CDR3 protein: CASSIRTSYEQYF
CDR3 DNA: TGTGCCAGTAGTATACGGACTTCCTACGAGCAGTACTTC

J gene: TRBJ2-7
D gene: .
V gene: TRBV5-5
clone size: once
CDR3 protein: CASSGEYYEQYF
CDR3 DNA: TGTGCCAGCAGCGGGGAGTACTACGAGCAGTACTTC

J gene: TRBJ1-2
D gene: TRBD1
V gene: TRBV4-1
clone size: .
CDR3 protein: CASSQEGDRGYGYTF
CDR3 DNA: TGCGCCAGCAGCCAAGAAGGGGACAGGGGCTATGGCTACACCTTC

J gene: TRBJ2-7
D gene: TRBD1
V gene: TRBV28
clone size: .
CDR3 protein: CASRGQGPNEQYF
CDR3 DNA: TGTGCCAGCAGGGGACAGGGTCCCAACGAGCAGTACTTC

J gene: TRBJ2-2
D gene: .
V gene: TRBV9
clone size: .
CDR3 protein: CATSTTSVGELFF
CDR3 DNA: TGTGCCACTTCAACCACTAGTGTCGGGGAGCTGTTTTTT

J gene: TRBJ2-2
D gene: .
V gene: TRBV6-1
clone size: few
CDR3 protein: CASSRRRGPNTGELFF
CDR3 DNA: TGTGCCAGCAGCCGGAGGAGGGGGCCGAACACCGGGGAGCTGTTTTTT

J gene: TRBJ2-1
D gene: TRBD2
V gene: TRBV29-1
clone size: .
CDR3 protein: CSVALSLAGVGNEQFF
CDR3 DNA: TGCAGCGTTGCTCTTTCTCTAGCGGGAGTGGGCAATGAGCAGTTCTTC

J gene: TRBJ1-6
D gene: .
V gene: TRBV18
clone size: few
CDR3 protein: CASSRQDGSPLHF
CDR3 DNA: TGTGCCAGCTCGCGACAGGATGGTTCACCCCTCCACTTT

J gene: TRBJ1-2
D gene: .
V gene: TRBV5-1
clone size: few
CDR3 protein: CASSLGDKIKGYTF
CDR3 DNA: TGCGCCAGCAGCTTGGGGGACAAGATTAAAGGCTACACCTTC

J gene: TRBJ2-3
D gene: .
V gene: TRBV11-3
clone size: few
CDR3 protein: CASSRGGYTDTQYF
CDR3 DNA: TGTGCCAGCAGTCGAGGGGGTTACACAGATACGCAGTATTTT

J gene: TRBJ2-5
D gene: .
V gene: TRBV12-3/TRBV12-4
clone size: .
CDR3 protein: CASSPYVGGSETQYF
CDR3 DNA: TGTGCCAGCAGCCCTTATGTAGGGGGATCAGAGACCCAGTACTTC

J gene: TRBJ2-5
D gene: .
V gene: TRBV20-1
clone size: .
CDR3 protein: CSASDKYQETQYF
CDR3 DNA: TGCAGTGCGTCTGACAAGTACCAAGAGACCCAGTACTTC

J gene: TRBJ1-1
D gene: .
V gene: TRBV7-9
clone size: .
CDR3 protein: CASSLAGSRPEAFF
CDR3 DNA: TGTGCCAGCAGCTTAGCGGGGTCCAGACCTGAAGCTTTCTTT

J gene: TRBJ2-3
D gene: .
V gene: TRBV6-1
clone size: few
CDR3 protein: CASSRATGEAGGTQYF
CDR3 DNA: TGTGCCAGCAGCCGAGCGACAGGGGAGGCGGGGGGTACGCAGTATTTT

J gene: TRBJ2-2
D gene: .
V gene: TRBV12-3/TRBV12-4
clone size: many
CDR3 protein: CASSTPSGTTTGELFF
CDR3 DNA: TGTGCCAGCAGTACCCCCTCCGGGACAACCACCGGGGAGCTGTTTTTT

J gene: TRBJ1-6
D gene: .
V gene: TRBV20-1
clone size: many
CDR3 protein: CSARGDSYNSPLHF
CDR3 DNA: TGCAGTGCTAGAGGGGATTCCTATAATTCACCCCTCCACTTT

J gene: TRBJ2-1
D gene: TRBD2
V gene: TRBV20-1
clone size: few
CDR3 protein: CSAQLAGALNEQFF
CDR3 DNA: TGCAGTGCTCAACTAGCGGGGGCCCTCAATGAGCAGTTCTTC

J gene: TRBJ2-3
D gene: .
V gene: TRBV29-1
clone size: .
CDR3 protein: CSVLVLTDTQYF
CDR3 DNA: TGCAGCGTTTTAGTGTTGACGGATACGCAGTATTTT

J gene: TRBJ2-7
D gene: .
V gene: TRBV21-1
clone size: few
CDR3 protein: CASSEKAGSSYEQYF
CDR3 DNA: TGTGCCAGCAGCGAGAAGGCAGGGAGCTCCTACGAGCAGTACTTC

J gene: TRBJ1-5
D gene: .
V gene: TRBV10-3
clone size: .
CDR3 protein: CAISEGASNQPQHF
CDR3 DNA: TGTGCCATCAGTGAGGGGGCGAGCAATCAGCCCCAGCATTTT

J gene: TRBJ2-7
D gene: .
V gene: TRBV6-1
clone size: few
CDR3 protein: CASTGGGARSEQYF
CDR3 DNA: TGTGCCAGCACCGGCGGTGGGGCGAGATCCGAGCAGTACTTC

J gene: TRBJ2-1
D gene: .
V gene: TRBV28
clone size: few
CDR3 protein: CASSLRQVSYNEQFF
CDR3 DNA: TGTGCCAGCAGTTTACGACAGGTCTCCTACAATGAGCAGTTCTTC

J gene: TRBJ1-4
D gene: .
V gene: TRBV28
clone size: .
CDR3 protein: CASSYEGTGNEKLFF
CDR3 DNA: TGTGCCAGCAGTTACGAGGGGACTGGTAATGAAAAACTGTTTTTT

J gene: TRBJ2-7
D gene: .
V gene: TRBV28
clone size: few
CDR3 protein: CASSLAGTSQYF
CDR3 DNA: TGTGCCAGCAGTCTTGCAGGGACTTCACAGTACTTC

J gene: TRBJ2-7
D gene: TRBD2
V gene: TRBV12-3/TRBV12-4
clone size: .
CDR3 protein: CASSFGGGSNNEQYF
CDR3 DNA: TGTGCCAGCAGTTTTGGGGGGGGGTCAAATAACGAGCAGTACTTC

J gene: TRBJ2-2
D gene: .
V gene: TRBV11-3
clone size: .
CDR3 protein: CASSQTTGRNGELFF
CDR3 DNA: TGTGCCAGCAGCCAAACGACGGGGAGGAACGGGGAGCTGTTTTTT

J gene: TRBJ2-5
D gene: TRBD2
V gene: TRBV11-2
clone size: few
CDR3 protein: CASSLDGLAARETQYF
CDR3 DNA: TGTGCCAGCAGCTTAGATGGTCTAGCGGCTCGAGAGACCCAGTACTTC

J gene: TRBJ2-5
D gene: .
V gene: TRBV4-2
clone size: few
CDR3 protein: CASSRRVAPLGETQYF
CDR3 DNA: TGTGCCAGCAGCCGCCGGGTAGCCCCCCTCGGAGAGACCCAGTACTTC

J gene: TRBJ2-1
D gene: .
V gene: TRBV3-1
clone size: .
CDR3 protein: CASSPLGGRGNEQFF
CDR3 DNA: TGTGCCAGCAGCCCACTAGGGGGGAGAGGTAATGAGCAGTTCTTC

J gene: TRBJ2-2
D gene: TRBD2
V gene: TRBV6-2/TRBV6-3
clone size: .
CDR3 protein: CASSKGLAVTGELFF
CDR3 DNA: TGTGCCAGCAGTAAAGGACTAGCAGTCACCGGGGAGCTGTTTTTT

J gene: TRBJ1-2
D gene: .
V gene: TRBV30
clone size: .
CDR3 protein: CACRGRGYGYTF
CDR3 DNA: TGTGCCTGCCGAGGCAGGGGCTATGGCTACACCTTC